This T cell receptor beta chain was recovered during a study of cytomegalovirus exposure and HLA in healthy donors. Overall study findings and caveats: The sole available immune exposure information was CMV serostatus. One cluster of highly shared sequence variants probably arose as a sequencing artifact.

Germline assignment: CDR1 GTSNPN and CDR2 SVGIG (reference sequence). The CDR3 has 16 amino acids. Trimming pared 0 bases from V and 8 bases from J, leaving 21 bases between. The PCR made use of 60 Vbeta and 13 Jbeta primers. The table came from immunoSEQ multiplex PCR; TCRdb's copy has only in-frame clones and leaves some out. In the table there are 70,000 or so clones, around 64% of which are singletons. Regarding this clone: Its matching antigen is unknown.

The chain employs TRBV30 and TRBJ2-3, with D tentatively TRBD2 (5 bases). Sequencing input: PBMCs. This TCR came from a woman in her forties or fifties in good health and CMV-seronegative. Here the CDR3 reads CAWSVRGLIGGVTQYF. The DNA for the CDR3 is TGTGCCTGGAGTGTACGAGGGTTGATAGGCGGAGTTACGCAGTATTTT.